The 27 T cell receptor beta chains below come from one sample, sequenced in a study of Graves' ophthalmopathy and Graves' hyperthyroidism. Beta-chain TCR CDR3 regions were amplified from RNA transcripts. Scientists carried out first-round RT-PCR using HTBI primers and then a second-round multiplex PCR. TCRdb reprocessed the multiplex PCR reads via MiXCR and lists one record per CDR3 protein. The data hold 660,000 or so distinct CDR3 sequences, with 35% to 45% observed a single time. Sequences were obtained from peripheral blood. These receptors all stem from an adult man with Graves' ophthalmopathy.

This clonotype was counted ten times or more. The chain couples TRBV7-6 to TRBJ2-5, with TRBD2 matching 8 bases. The V gene's germline CDR1 is SGHVS and CDR2 FNYEAQ. The ends lost 0 bases at V and 3 bases at J; junction bases unmatched: 3. The CDR3 sequence is 15 residues long. The CDR3 loop is CASSLARSGKETQYF. CDR3 nucleotides: TGTGCCAGCAGCTTAGCACGTAGCGGGAAAGAGACCCAGTACTTC.

This clonotype was counted many times. The rearrangement uses TRBV7-8 and TRBJ2-5; the D is unclear. The CDR3 is made up of 15 amino acids. CDR1 is SGHVS, CDR2 FQNEAQ, per germline. V was cut by 2 bases and J by 3 bases, with 13 bases left in between. The CDR3 DNA sequence: TGTGCCAGCAGCTTAATGAGGTCGAGCGAAGAGACCCAGTACTTC. Its translation: CASSLMRSSEETQYF.

The J gene is TRBJ1-6, the V gene TRBV2; the match to TRBD1 covers 9 bases. The CDR3 length is 14 residues. The J segment lost 10 bases and the V segment lost 6 bases, leaving 7 bases of the junction unmatched. The germline V gene has CDR1 SNHLY and CDR2 FYNNEI. CDR3 in amino acids: CASRQDRGGSPLHF. The CDR3 DNA sequence: TGTGCCAGCAGGCAGGACAGGGGTGGATCACCCCTCCACTTT.

The table lists this clonotype with many counts. The chain couples TRBV20-1 to TRBJ1-6, with TRBD1 as a possible D gene (5 bases). There are 17 residues in the CDR3. Trimming pared 0 bases from V and 4 bases from J, leaving 16 bases between. Germline-derived CDR1 and CDR2 are DFQATT and SNEGSKA (reference sequence). CDR3 DNA sequence: TGCAGTGCTAGAGATAACAGGCAGGGATTGTATAATTCACCCCTCCACTTT. Translated, it gives CSARDNRQGLYNSPLHF.

This clonotype was seen more than once but under ten times. The chain couples TRBV7-9 to TRBJ2-5; D tentatively fits TRBD1 or TRBD2 (5 bases each). The CDR3 spans 13 residues. V was clipped by 2 bases and J by 9 bases, with 13 bases between them. Germline loops: CDR1 SEHNR, CDR2 FQNEAQ (reference sequence). DNA for the CDR3: TGTGCCAGCAGCTTATCCAGGGACCAGCCCCAGTACTTC. Protein product: CASSLSRDQPQYF.

The chain joins TRBV20-1 to TRBJ1-5; D gene unclear. This CDR3 region has 12 residues. Germline-derived CDR1 and CDR2 are DFQATT and SNEGSKA (reference sequence). The germline V and J ends were trimmed by 3 bases and 9 bases, with 12 bases remaining between them. The CDR3 protein is CSASGLAGPQHF. Written as DNA, the CDR3 is TGCAGTGCTAGTGGGCTAGCGGGGCCCCAGCATTTT.

This clonotype has ten or more counts. The chain uses TRBV5-8 and TRBJ1-1; D unresolved. The germline V gene encodes CDR1 SGHTS and CDR2 YDEGEE. Trimming removed 5 bases at V and 7 bases at J, with 15 bases between. The CDR3 runs 13 residues. The chain's CDR3 is CASRLPPDVEAFF. CDR3 DNA sequence: TGTGCCAGCAGATTGCCCCCCGACGTTGAAGCTTTCTTT.

This clonotype was observed many times. DNA for the CDR3: TGTGCCAGCAGCTTAGTCCGGACCGCGTATAACACTGAAGCTTTCTTT. Protein: CASSLVRTAYNTEAFF. J is TRBJ1-1 and V is TRBV7-9; no firm D call. The CDR3 contains 16 residues. Germline lookup yields CDR1 SEHNR and CDR2 FQNEAQ (reference sequence). V was trimmed by 1 base and J by 2 bases, leaving 14 bases between them.

The chain combines TRBV7-2 with TRBJ1-2, with 7 bases aligning to TRBD1. CDR3 length: 14 amino acids. Trimming at V came to 3 bases and at J to 4 bases, leaving 5 bases not matched to a gene. Germline CDR1 and CDR2: SGHTA and FQGNSA. CDR3 loop: CASSLWGQSYGYTF. Written as DNA, the CDR3 is TGTGCCAGCAGCTTGTGGGGACAGAGCTATGGCTACACCTTC.

This clonotype was counted between two and nine times. The rearrangement joins TRBV7-8 to TRBJ1-4; D gene unclear. Between the trimmed V and J ends, which lost 6 bases and 8 bases, there was a span of 22 bases. Germline V gene lookup returns CDR1 SGHVS and CDR2 FQNEAQ. The CDR3 totals 16 residues. The CDR3 bases are TGTGCCAGCAGACCTACCGCCCGGTCCATGGGGGAAAAACTGTTTTTT. Amino acid sequence: CASRPTARSMGEKLFF.

Here the CDR3 reads CSVVGTGNSPLHF. In DNA form, the CDR3 reads TGCAGCGTTGTCGGGACAGGGAATTCACCCCTCCACTTT. V gene TRBV29-1 combines with J gene TRBJ1-6; TRBD1 matches at 9 bases. Germline CDR1 is SQVTM and CDR2 is ANQGSEA. The CDR3 runs to 13 residues. J gave up 7 bases and V 4 bases, and 2 bases lay outside the gene matches.

This clonotype was recorded many times. V is TRBV7-9 and J is TRBJ2-7; the match to TRBD1 covers 8 bases. Germline values: CDR1 SEHNR, CDR2 FQNEAQ (reference sequence). The CDR3 length is 13 residues. J lost 5 bases, V lost 5 bases, and 5 bases had no gene match. Here the CDR3 reads CASSGQGLDEQYF. The CDR3 nucleotides are TGTGCCAGCAGCGGACAGGGACTCGACGAGCAGTACTTC.

This chain uses TRBV7-9 with TRBJ2-7; 8 bases align to TRBD1. The J call may be wrong; the DNA end is better matched by TRBJ2-1. Germline assignment: CDR1 SEHNR and CDR2 FQNEAQ (reference sequence). This CDR3 spans 15 amino acids. Written as DNA, the CDR3 is TGTGCCAGCAGCGGTCGACGGACAGGGTGGAATGAGCAGTTCTTC. Its protein product is CASSGRRTGWNEQFF.

Comment on this clonotype: This could be a read error, since a much larger clone is one nucleotide away. The V and J genes are TRBV25-1 and TRBJ1-2; tentative D call: TRBD1 (6 bases). The CDR3 length is 14 residues. Germline-derived CDR1 and CDR2 are MGHDK and SYGVNS. The CDR3 coding sequence is TGTGCCAGCAGTCCCAGGGGCACTAACTATGGCCACACCTTC. Translated: CASSPRGTNYGHTF.

With respect to this clonotype: A junction end diverges from the germline sequence, so it may reflect a read error. The genes are TRBV5-1 and TRBJ2-7; TRBD1 matches 8 bases. CDR1 and CDR2 from the germline V gene are SGHRS and YFSETQ. The CDR3 extends over 15 amino acids. The CDR3 protein is CASSFSRTGSYEQYF. The DNA for the CDR3 is TGTGCCAGCAGCTTTTCCAGGACAGGGTCCTACGAGCAGTACTTC.

This rearrangement joins TRBV20-1 to TRBJ2-7; perhaps D is TRBD1 or TRBD2 (5 bases each). Trimming took 3 bases from V and 4 from J, leaving 25 bases between them. Per the germline V gene, CDR1 is DFQATT and CDR2 is SNEGSKA (reference sequence). CDR3 length: 17 amino acids. CDR3 DNA sequence: TGCAGTGCTAGTACCCAGGACTGGGGGAAGGGCCTTTACGAGCAGTACTTC. It specifies CSASTQDWGKGLYEQYF.

V gene TRBV10-2 combines with J gene TRBJ2-5, with D perhaps matching TRBD1 (5 bases). Per the germline V gene, CDR1 is WSHSY and CDR2 is SAAADI. V lost 0 bases to trimming and J lost 12 bases, with 14 bases between them. This CDR3 is built from 13 residues. In DNA, the CDR3 is TGCGCCAGCAGTGAGTCGAGTCAGGACAAGGAGTACTTC. Amino acids: CASSESSQDKEYF.

Concerning this clonotype itself: At one boundary the junction diverges from the germline segment, which might be a read error. V usage is TRBV10-3 and J usage is TRBJ1-6; no clear D. The CDR3 is 14 amino acids. Germline CDR1 reads ENHRY; CDR2 reads SYGVKD. CDR3 amino acids: CASSWGSGGSPLHF. CDR3 coding DNA: TGTGCCAGCAGTTGGGGATCGGGAGGTTCACCCCTCCACTTT.

Points on this clonotype: A much larger clonotype is one base distant, so this may be a read error. The gene calls are TRBV12-3 or TRBV12-4 and TRBJ2-7; the D call may be TRBD1 or TRBD2 (5 bases each). The CDR3 covers 12 residues. CDR3 sequence: CASGTVSCEQYF. The CDR3 DNA follows: TGTGCCAGCGGGACCGTCTCCTGCGAGCAGTACTTC.

This clonotype came up many times. The rearrangement uses TRBV7-8 and TRBJ1-3; tentatively, D is TRBD1 (6 bases). Germline V lookup: CDR1 SGHVS, CDR2 FQNEAQ. This CDR3 contains 16 residues. V lost 4 bases, J lost 0 bases, and 13 bases lay in between. The CDR3 reads CASSSSTGTSGNTIYF. The CDR3 nucleotides are TGTGCCAGCAGCTCATCGACAGGAACCTCTGGAAACACCATATATTTT.

In this sample, this clonotype turned up once. This chain uses TRBV29-1 with TRBJ2-5; D might be TRBD2 (6 bases). The CDR3 totals 14 residues. Germline V gene lookup returns CDR1 SQVTM and CDR2 ANQGSEA. Here the CDR3 DNA reads TGCGGTGCTAGGGATGAGGGAGGAACAGAGACCCAGTACTTC. Residues: CGARDEGGTETQYF.

This clonotype was observed a single time. The V and J genes are TRBV7-2 and TRBJ2-7; TRBD1 agrees at 7 bases. Germline lookup yields CDR1 SGHTA and CDR2 FQGNSA. The CDR3 loop spans 15 amino acids. V lost 6 bases and J lost 3; bases outside the gene matches: 11. DNA for the CDR3: TGTGCCAGCAGTCCTCGGCCATACAGGGGCTACGAGCAGTACTTC. It specifies CASSPRPYRGYEQYF.

This clonotype was seen at least ten times. V usage is TRBV20-1 and J usage is TRBJ2-5, with 10 bases that match TRBD2. The CDR3 covers 13 residues. CDR1 and CDR2 from the germline V gene are DFQATT and SNEGSKA (reference sequence). V dropped 4 bases and J dropped 4; count of bases not matched to a gene: 3. The CDR3 spells CSATSGGSETQYF. The CDR3 DNA sequence: TGCAGTGCTACTAGCGGGGGCTCAGAGACCCAGTACTTC.

This clonotype was counted many times. This rearrangement joins TRBV6-5 to TRBJ2-5, with D perhaps assigned TRBD1 or TRBD2 (7 bases each). This CDR3 contains 16 residues. The V end was cut by 6 bases, the J end by 3 bases, with 20 bases between. The germline CDR1 and CDR2 sequences are MNHEY and SVGAGI. CDR3 in DNA: TGTGCCAGCAGACCGACAGGGAGCGGGGTTAAAGAGACCCAGTACTTC. Translation gives CASRPTGSGVKETQYF.

The chain couples TRBV19 to TRBJ1-3; 7 nucleotides match TRBD1. Germline CDR1 and CDR2: LNHDA and SQIVND (reference sequence). The CDR3 has 17 amino acids. V lost 9 bases to trimming and J lost 6 bases; unmatched junction nucleotides: 20. The CDR3 loop is CASRLQQGQSLKNTIYF. The CDR3 DNA is TGTGCCAGCAGACTGCAACAGGGGCAATCATTAAAAAACACCATATATTTT.

The chain has TRBV20-1 and TRBJ2-5; 11 bases match TRBD1. There are 17 residues in the CDR3. Per germline, CDR1 DFQATT and CDR2 SNEGSKA (reference sequence). J was trimmed by 4 bases and V by 4 bases; bases with no gene match: 14. The CDR3 DNA is TGCAGTGCTACTTCAATCCGGGACAGGGGGTCCGGAGAGACCCAGTACTTC. Its protein is CSATSIRDRGSGETQYF.

This clonotype was picked up a small number of times. V usage is TRBV5-1 and J usage is TRBJ1-1, with D hard to call. Trimming took off 7 bases at V and 1 base at J, with 14 bases between the two ends. The germline gives CDR1 SGHRS, CDR2 YFSETQ. This CDR3 region has 14 residues. The CDR3 DNA sequence: TGCGCCAGCTTCCCCCAGCCAGGGAACACTGAAGCTTTCTTT. It specifies CASFPQPGNTEAFF.